Sequencing of this TCR beta chain was carried out in a study of T-cell reconstitution after alpha-beta-depleted transplantation in children. Preparing the TCRbeta library involved the use of unique molecular identifiers. TCRdb fed the PCR reads into MiXCR, producing one record per CDR3 protein. The table lists around 960,000 distinct CDR3 sequences, about 30% of them singletons. Germline V CDR1 and CDR2: DFQATT, SNEGSKA (reference sequence). This CDR3 comprises 15 residues. A few counts support this clonotype. The material was PBMCs, mostly from graft donor cells, obtained 360 days after TCRalphabeta/CD19-depleted stem cell transplant. The origin of this receptor is a boy under two years old who had a stem cell transplant for SCID, so the T cells may come from the graft donor. The gene calls are TRBV20-1 and TRBJ2-3; 8 bases agree with TRBD2. CDR3 region: CSGRRGGPSTDTQYF. In DNA, the CDR3 is TGCAGCGGGCGTCGCGGGGGGCCTAGCACAGATACGCAGTATTTT.